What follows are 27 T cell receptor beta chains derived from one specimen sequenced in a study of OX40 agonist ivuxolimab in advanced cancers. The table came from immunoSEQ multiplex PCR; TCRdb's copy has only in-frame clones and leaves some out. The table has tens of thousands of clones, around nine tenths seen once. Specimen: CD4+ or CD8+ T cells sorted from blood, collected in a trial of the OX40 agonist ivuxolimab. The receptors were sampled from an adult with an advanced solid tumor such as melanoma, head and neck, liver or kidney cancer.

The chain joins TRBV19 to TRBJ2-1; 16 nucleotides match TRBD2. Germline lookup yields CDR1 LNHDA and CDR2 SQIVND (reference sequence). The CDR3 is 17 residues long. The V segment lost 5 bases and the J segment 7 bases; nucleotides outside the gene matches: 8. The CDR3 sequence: CASSDPGLAGGRNEQFF. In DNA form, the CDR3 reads TGTGCCAGTAGTGACCCGGGACTAGCGGGAGGGCGGAATGAGCAGTTCTTC. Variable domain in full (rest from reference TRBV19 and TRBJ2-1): DGGITQSPKYLFRKEGQNVTLSCEQNLNHDAMYWYRQDPGQGLRLIYYSQIVNDFQKGDIAEGYSVSREKKESFPLTVTSAQKNPTAFYLCASSDPGLAGGRNEQFFGPGTRLTVL.

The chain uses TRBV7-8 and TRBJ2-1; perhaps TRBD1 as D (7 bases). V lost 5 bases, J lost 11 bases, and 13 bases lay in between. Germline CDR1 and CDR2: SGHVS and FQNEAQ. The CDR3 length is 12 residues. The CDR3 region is CASSQGGSQQFF. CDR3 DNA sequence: TGTGCCAGCAGCCAGGGGGGCTCCCAGCAGTTCTTC.

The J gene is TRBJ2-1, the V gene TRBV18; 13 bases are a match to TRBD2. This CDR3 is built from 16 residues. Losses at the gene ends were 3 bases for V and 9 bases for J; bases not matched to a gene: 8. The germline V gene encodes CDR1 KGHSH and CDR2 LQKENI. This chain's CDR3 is CASSPKSWTSGSEQFF. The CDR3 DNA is TGTGCCAGCTCACCCAAATCATGGACTAGCGGGAGTGAGCAGTTCTTC.

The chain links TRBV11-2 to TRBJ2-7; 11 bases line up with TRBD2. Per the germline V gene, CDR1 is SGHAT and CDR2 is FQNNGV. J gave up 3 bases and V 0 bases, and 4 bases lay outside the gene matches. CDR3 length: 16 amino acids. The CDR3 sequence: CASSLDASGRFYEQYF. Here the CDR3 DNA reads TGTGCCAGCAGCTTAGACGCTAGCGGGAGGTTCTACGAGCAGTACTTC.

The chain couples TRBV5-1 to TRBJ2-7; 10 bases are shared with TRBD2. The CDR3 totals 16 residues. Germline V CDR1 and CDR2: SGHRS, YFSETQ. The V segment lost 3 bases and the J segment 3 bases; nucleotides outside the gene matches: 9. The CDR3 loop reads CASSSGSLAGDYEQYF. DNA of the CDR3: TGCGCCAGCAGCTCCGGCTCGCTAGCGGGAGACTACGAGCAGTACTTC.

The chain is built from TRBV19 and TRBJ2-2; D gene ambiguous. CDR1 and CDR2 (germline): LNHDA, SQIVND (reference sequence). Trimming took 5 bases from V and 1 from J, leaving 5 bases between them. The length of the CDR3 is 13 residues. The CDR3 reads CASSSVNTGELFF. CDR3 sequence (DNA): TGTGCCAGTAGTTCGGTGAACACCGGGGAGCTGTTTTTT.

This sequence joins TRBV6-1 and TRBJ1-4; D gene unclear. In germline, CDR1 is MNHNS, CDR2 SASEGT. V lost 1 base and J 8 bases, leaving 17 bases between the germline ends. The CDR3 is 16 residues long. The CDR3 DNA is TGTGCCAGCAGTGAAGGGTCGGGGTGGTCTGGGGAAAAACTGTTTTTT. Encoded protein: CASSEGSGWSGEKLFF.

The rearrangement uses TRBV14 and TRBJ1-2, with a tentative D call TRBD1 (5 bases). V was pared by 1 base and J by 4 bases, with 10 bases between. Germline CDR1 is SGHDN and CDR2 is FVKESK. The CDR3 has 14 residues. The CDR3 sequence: CASSQAAGPYGYTF. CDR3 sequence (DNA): TGTGCCAGCAGCCAAGCGGCAGGGCCCTATGGCTACACCTTC.

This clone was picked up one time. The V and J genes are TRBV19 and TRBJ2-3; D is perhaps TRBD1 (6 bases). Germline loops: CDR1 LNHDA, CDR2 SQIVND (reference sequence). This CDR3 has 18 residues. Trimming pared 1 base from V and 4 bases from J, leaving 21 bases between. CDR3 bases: TGTGCCAGTAGTATAGGGACAGCTACACAGCGCCGGGCAGATACGCAGTATTTT. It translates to CASSIGTATQRRADTQYF.

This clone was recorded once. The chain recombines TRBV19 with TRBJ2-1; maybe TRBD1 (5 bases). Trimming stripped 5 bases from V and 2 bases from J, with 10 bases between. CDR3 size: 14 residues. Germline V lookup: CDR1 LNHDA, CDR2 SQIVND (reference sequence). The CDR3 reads CASSQQDTYNEQFF. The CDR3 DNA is TGTGCCAGTAGTCAACAGGACACCTACAATGAGCAGTTCTTC.

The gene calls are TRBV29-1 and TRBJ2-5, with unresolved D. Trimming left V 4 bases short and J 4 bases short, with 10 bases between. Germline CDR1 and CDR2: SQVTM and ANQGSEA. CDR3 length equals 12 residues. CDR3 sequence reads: CSVVGYGETQYF. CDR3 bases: TGCAGCGTTGTGGGCTATGGAGAGACCCAGTACTTC.

For the CDR3, the DNA is TGCGCCAGCAGCTTTCACAATGAGCAGTTCTTC. This translates into CASSFHNEQFF. J is TRBJ2-1 and V is TRBV5-1; D unresolved. Germline lookup yields CDR1 SGHRS and CDR2 YFSETQ. CDR3 size: 11 residues. V lost 2 bases to trimming and J lost 5 bases, with 2 bases between them.

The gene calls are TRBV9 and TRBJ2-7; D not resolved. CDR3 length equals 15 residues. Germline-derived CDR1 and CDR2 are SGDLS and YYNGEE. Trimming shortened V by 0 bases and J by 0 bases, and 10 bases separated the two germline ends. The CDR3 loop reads CASSVGGTSSYEQYF. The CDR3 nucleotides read TGTGCCAGCAGCGTAGGAGGCACGAGCTCCTACGAGCAGTACTTC. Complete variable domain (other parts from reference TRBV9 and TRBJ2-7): DSGVTQTPKHLITATGQRVTLRCSPRSGDLSVYWYQQSLDQGLQFLIQYYNGEERAKGNILERFSAQQFPDLHSELNLSSLELGDSALYFCASSVGGTSSYEQYFGPGTRLTVT.

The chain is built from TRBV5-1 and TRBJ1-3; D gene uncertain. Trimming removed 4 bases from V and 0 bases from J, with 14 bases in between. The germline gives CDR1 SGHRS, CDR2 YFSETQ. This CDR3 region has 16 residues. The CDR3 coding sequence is TGCGCCAGCAGCCCTGCGGGCCCCGTCTCTGGAAACACCATATATTTT. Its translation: CASSPAGPVSGNTIYF. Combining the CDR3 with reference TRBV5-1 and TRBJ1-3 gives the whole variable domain KAGVTQTPRYLIKTRGQQVTLSCSPISGHRSVSWYQQTPGQGLQFLFEYFSETQRNKGNFPGRFSGRQFSNSRSEMNVSTLELGDSALYLCASSPAGPVSGNTIYFGEGSWLTVV.

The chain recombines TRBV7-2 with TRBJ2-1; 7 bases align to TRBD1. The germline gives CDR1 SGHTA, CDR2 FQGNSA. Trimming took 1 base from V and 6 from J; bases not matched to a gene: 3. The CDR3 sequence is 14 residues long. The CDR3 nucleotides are TGTGCCAGCAGCTTAGTACAGGGGACCAATGAGCAGTTCTTC. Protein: CASSLVQGTNEQFF.

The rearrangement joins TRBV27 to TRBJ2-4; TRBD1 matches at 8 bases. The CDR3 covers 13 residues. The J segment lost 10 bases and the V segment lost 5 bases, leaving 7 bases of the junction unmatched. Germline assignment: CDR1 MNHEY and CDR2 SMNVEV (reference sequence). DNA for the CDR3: TGTGCCAGCAGTCCCGGGGACAGGCCTATTCAGTACTTC. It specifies CASSPGDRPIQYF.

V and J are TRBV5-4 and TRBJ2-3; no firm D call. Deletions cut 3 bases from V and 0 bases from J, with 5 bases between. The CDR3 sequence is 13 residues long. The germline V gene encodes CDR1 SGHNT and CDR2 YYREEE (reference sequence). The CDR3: CASSSISTDTQYF. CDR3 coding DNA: TGTGCCAGCAGCTCTATAAGCACAGATACGCAGTATTTT. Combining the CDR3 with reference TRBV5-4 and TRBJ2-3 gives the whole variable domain ETGVTQSPTHLIKTRGQQVTLRCSSQSGHNTVSWYQQALGQGPQFIFQYYREEENGRGNFPPRFSGLQFPNYSSELNVNALELDDSALYLCASSSISTDTQYFGPGTRLTVL.

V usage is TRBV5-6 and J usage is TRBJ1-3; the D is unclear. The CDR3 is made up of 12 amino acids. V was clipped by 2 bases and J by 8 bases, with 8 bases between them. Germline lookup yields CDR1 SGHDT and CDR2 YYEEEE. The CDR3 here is CASSLGFDTIYF. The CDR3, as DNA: TGTGCCAGCAGCTTAGGGTTCGACACCATATATTTT. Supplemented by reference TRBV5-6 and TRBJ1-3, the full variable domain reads DAGVTQSPTHLIKTRGQQVTLRCSPKSGHDTVSWYQQALGQGPQFIFQYYEEEERQRGNFPDRFSGHQFPNYSSELNVNALLLGDSALYLCASSLGFDTIYFGEGSWLTVV.

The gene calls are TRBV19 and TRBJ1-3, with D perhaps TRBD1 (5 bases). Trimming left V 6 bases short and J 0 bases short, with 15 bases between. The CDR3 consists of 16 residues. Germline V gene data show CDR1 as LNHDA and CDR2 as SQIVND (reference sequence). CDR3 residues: CASRSSTGVSGNTIYF. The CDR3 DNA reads TGTGCCAGTAGATCCAGCACAGGCGTCTCTGGAAACACCATATATTTT.

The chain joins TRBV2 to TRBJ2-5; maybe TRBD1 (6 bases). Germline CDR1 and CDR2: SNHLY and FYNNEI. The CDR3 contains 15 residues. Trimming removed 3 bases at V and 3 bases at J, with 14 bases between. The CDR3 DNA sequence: TGTGCCAGCAGTGATCGGACAGTAGGGGAAGAGACCCAGTACTTC. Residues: CASSDRTVGEETQYF.

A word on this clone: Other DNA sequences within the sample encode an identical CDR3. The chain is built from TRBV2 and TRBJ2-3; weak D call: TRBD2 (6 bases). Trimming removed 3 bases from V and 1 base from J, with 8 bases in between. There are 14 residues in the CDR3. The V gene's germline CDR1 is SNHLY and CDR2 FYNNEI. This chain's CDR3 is CASSDREGTDTQYF. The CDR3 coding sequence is TGTGCCAGCAGTGACAGGGAGGGCACAGATACGCAGTATTTT.

Here the CDR3 DNA reads TGTGCCAGCAGTCCCCCACACTTGGGCGGGGAGCTGTTTTTT. Its translation is CASSPPHLGGELFF. The gene calls are TRBV28 and TRBJ2-2; D call uncertain. Germline CDR1 is MDHEN and CDR2 is SYDVKM. The CDR3 sequence is 14 residues long. V dropped 5 bases and J dropped 7 bases, with 14 bases sitting between them.

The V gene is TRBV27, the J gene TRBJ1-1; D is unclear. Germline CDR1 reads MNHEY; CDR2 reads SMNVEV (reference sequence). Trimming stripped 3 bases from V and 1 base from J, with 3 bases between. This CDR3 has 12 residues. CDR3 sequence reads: CASSFGNTEAFF. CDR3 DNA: TGTGCCAGCAGTTTCGGGAACACTGAAGCTTTCTTT.

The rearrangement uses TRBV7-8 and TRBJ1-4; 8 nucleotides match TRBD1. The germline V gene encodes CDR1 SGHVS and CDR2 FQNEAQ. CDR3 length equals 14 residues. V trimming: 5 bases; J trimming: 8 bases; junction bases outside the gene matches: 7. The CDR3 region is CASSLDRGVEKLFF. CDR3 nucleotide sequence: TGTGCCAGCAGCCTAGACAGGGGAGTGGAAAAACTGTTTTTT.

The CDR3 bases are TGTGCCAGCGCAAAGGAGGGGGCGGGAGAAAAACTGTTTTTT. It translates to CASAKEGAGEKLFF. The V gene is TRBV6-1, the J gene TRBJ1-4; TRBD1 matches 7 bases. From germline, CDR1 is MNHNS and CDR2 SASEGT. The ends lost 8 bases at V and 8 bases at J; junction bases unmatched: 11. The CDR3 runs 14 residues.

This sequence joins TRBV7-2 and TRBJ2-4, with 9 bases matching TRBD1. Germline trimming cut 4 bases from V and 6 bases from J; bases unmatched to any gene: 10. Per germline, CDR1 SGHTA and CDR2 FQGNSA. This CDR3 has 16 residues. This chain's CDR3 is CASSSPGTGRRNIQYF. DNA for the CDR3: TGTGCCAGCAGCTCCCCCGGGACAGGGCGGAGAAACATTCAGTACTTC.

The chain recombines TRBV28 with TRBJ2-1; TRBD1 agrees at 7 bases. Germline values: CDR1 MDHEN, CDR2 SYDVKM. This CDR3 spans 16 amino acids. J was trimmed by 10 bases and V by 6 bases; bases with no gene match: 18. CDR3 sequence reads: CASSRKGTAINGEQFF. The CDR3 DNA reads TGTGCCAGCAGCCGAAAGGGGACAGCCATCAACGGGGAGCAGTTCTTC.